The clone carrying this T cell receptor (beta chain) was picked up a small number of times. TCRdb passed the 5' RACE reads through MiXCR, listing each CDR3 protein once. Of about 290,000 distinct CDR3 sequences in the sample, around 15% were seen once. CDR3 length: 17 amino acids. V dropped 6 bases and J dropped 5; count of bases not matched to a gene: 15. Germline CDR1 and CDR2: KGHDR and SFDVKD. The data originate from a study of T-cell memory formation after mild COVID-19. This chain connects TRBV24-1 to TRBJ2-5; 9 bases agree with TRBD2. This sequence originates from a man younger than 30 who had mild COVID-19 (a few samples of this study predate the infection). Cell type and time point are not known. The sequenced sample was PBMCs or a T cell subset sorted from them (not recorded which). Here the CDR3 reads CATSLGGGGAHEETQYF. CDR3 DNA: TGTGCCACCAGTCTAGGTGGCGGGGGGGCTCATGAGGAGACCCAGTACTTC.